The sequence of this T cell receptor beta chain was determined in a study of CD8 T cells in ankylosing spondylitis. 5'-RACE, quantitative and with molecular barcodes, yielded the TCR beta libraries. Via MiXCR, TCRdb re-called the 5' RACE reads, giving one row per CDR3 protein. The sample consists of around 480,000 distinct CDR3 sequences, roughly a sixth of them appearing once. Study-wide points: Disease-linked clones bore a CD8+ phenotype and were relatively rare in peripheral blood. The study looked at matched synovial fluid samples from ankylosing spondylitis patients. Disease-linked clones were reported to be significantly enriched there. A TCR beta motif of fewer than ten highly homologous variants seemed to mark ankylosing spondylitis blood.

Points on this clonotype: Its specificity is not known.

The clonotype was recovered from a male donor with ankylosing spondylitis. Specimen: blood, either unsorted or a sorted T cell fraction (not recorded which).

The CDR3 sequence is CASSTTDGNTGELFF. CDR3 sequence (DNA): TGTGCCAGCAGCACAACGGACGGGAACACCGGGGAGCTGTTTTTT. The rearrangement joins TRBV9 to TRBJ2-2; D remains unclear. Between the trimmed V and J ends, which lost 4 bases and 1 base, there was a span of 11 bases. The CDR3 is 15 residues long. Germline lookup yields CDR1 SGDLS and CDR2 YYNGEE.